The 21 T cell receptor beta chains below all came from one sample that was sequenced in a study of blood T cells in healthy people across ages. Alongside a J-beta primer mix, a sample-barcoded 5' primer served in a second PCR lasting about 7 to 12 cycles. A single record per CDR3 protein comes from TCRdb applying MiXCR to the 5' RACE reads. The repertoire includes 1.5 million or so distinct CDR3 sequences, about 43% of them detected once, and 7.9% sits in the top ten. The sample consisted of blood. The receptors originated from a young woman in good health.

A note on this clonotype: Sequence at one end of the junction differs from germline and may be a read error. J is TRBJ2-3 and V is TRBV5-1; D remains ambiguous. CDR1 is SGHRS, CDR2 YFSETQ, per germline. The CDR3 is 12 amino acids. This CDR3 reads CVSSFSTDTQYF. The CDR3 DNA is TGCGTCAGCAGCTTCAGCACAGATACGCAGTATTTT.

This chain joins TRBV6-1 and TRBJ2-3, with 7 bases fitting TRBD1. This CDR3 is 15 amino acids long. CDR1 is MNHNS, CDR2 SASEGT, per germline. The V gene end was trimmed by 1 base and the J gene end by 7 bases; junction bases not matched to a gene: 8. The CDR3 nucleotides are TGTGCCAGCAGTGAAGAGGACAGGTCGGGAAATACGCAGTATTTT. It encodes CASSEEDRSGNTQYF.

This rearrangement joins TRBV11-2 to TRBJ1-2; D uncertain. The germline gives CDR1 SGHAT, CDR2 FQNNGV. V dropped 5 bases and J dropped 2 bases, with 15 bases sitting between them. The CDR3 runs 15 residues. The CDR3 DNA follows: TGTGCCAGCAGCCCGCTGGCGCAGTCCAACTATGGCTACACCTTC. Its translation is CASSPLAQSNYGYTF. The full variable domain, its missing parts supplied by reference TRBV11-2 and TRBJ1-2, is EAGVAQSPRYKIIEKRQSVAFWCNPISGHATLYWYQQILGQGPKLLIQFQNNGVVDDSQLPKDRFSAERLKGVDSTLKIQPAKLEDSAVYLCASSPLAQSNYGYTFGSGTRLTVV.

This clonotype was recorded at least ten times. This may be a read error, as it is one base from a much larger clone. The J gene is TRBJ2-5, the V gene TRBV7-9; TRBD1 matches at 7 bases. With V trimmed by 5 bases and J by 11 bases, 17 bases remained unmatched. This CDR3 has 15 residues. Germline V gene lookup returns CDR1 SEHNR and CDR2 FQNEAQ (reference sequence). The CDR3 is CASSPRNRGANEQYF. In DNA form, the CDR3 reads TGTGCCAGCAGCCCCAGGAACAGGGGTGCCAATGAGCAGTACTTC.

The rearrangement joins TRBV4-1 to TRBJ2-7, with 7 bases that match TRBD2. J gave up 4 bases and V 4 bases, and 13 bases lay outside the gene matches. The length of the CDR3 is 16 residues. Germline-derived CDR1 and CDR2 are MGHRA and YSYEKL. CDR3 DNA sequence: TGCGCCAGCAGCCGAATCACTAGCGCGGGGCTTTACGAGCAGTACTTC. As protein: CASSRITSAGLYEQYF.

This clonotype appeared a few times. The CDR3 nucleotides are TGTGCCATCTTGGGACAGGGAAAGGACGAGCAGTACTTC. Protein product: CAILGQGKDEQYF. The V and J genes are TRBV10-3 and TRBJ2-7; TRBD1 matches at 9 bases. The CDR3 consists of 13 residues. V shed 8 bases and J 5 bases; nucleotides not matched to a gene: 7. Germline-derived CDR1 and CDR2 are ENHRY and SYGVKD.

The chain is built from TRBV7-7 and TRBJ2-7; no firm D call. This CDR3 comprises 15 residues. The ends were cut back, 0 bases at V and 8 bases at J, with 17 bases in the middle. The germline V gene encodes CDR1 SSHAT and CDR2 FNYEAQ (reference sequence). CDR3 nucleotides: TGTGCCAGCAGCTTAGCGCTGGCGGAGTACAATAAGCAGTACTTC. Translating gives CASSLALAEYNKQYF.

The rearrangement joins TRBV6-5 to TRBJ2-5; no reliable D call. Germline-derived CDR1 and CDR2 are MNHEY and SVGAGI. V gave up 3 bases and J gave up 9 bases, with 17 bases separating them. This CDR3 region has 14 residues. The CDR3 nucleotides read TGTGCCAGCAGTTATGGCAGGAGTTACACGGCCCAGTACTTC. Its translation is CASSYGRSYTAQYF.

The chain uses TRBV25-1 and TRBJ2-3; D might be TRBD1 (6 bases). V was cut by 2 bases and J by 9 bases, with 15 bases left in between. CDR1 is MGHDK, CDR2 SYGVNS, per germline. This CDR3 comprises 14 residues. CDR3 amino acids: CASSEPGDLKTQYF. The CDR3 DNA reads as TGTGCCAGCAGTGAACCAGGGGACCTGAAAACGCAGTATTTT.

This clonotype came up a few times. The DNA for the CDR3 is TGTGCCAGCAGTTACCAGGGACAGGGTTTAAACAATGAGCAGTTCTTC. Translating gives CASSYQGQGLNNEQFF. The rearrangement uses TRBV6-5 and TRBJ2-1, with 9 bases identical to TRBD1. Germline V CDR1 and CDR2: MNHEY, SVGAGI. The V and J ends lost 2 bases and 5 bases, in that order; junction bases with no gene match: 7. This CDR3 contains 16 residues.

There are a few counts of this clonotype. The chain uses TRBV5-8 and TRBJ1-4, with 8 bases matching TRBD1. V dropped 6 bases and J dropped 8; count of bases not matched to a gene: 12. In germline, CDR1 is SGHTS, CDR2 YDEGEE. This CDR3 is built from 15 residues. CDR3 protein: CASTGGTGAGEKLFF. In DNA form, the CDR3 reads TGTGCCAGCACCGGTGGGACAGGCGCTGGAGAAAAACTGTTTTTT.

The CDR3 protein is CATSDWDRAADTQYF. The CDR3 bases are TGTGCCACCAGTGATTGGGACAGGGCGGCAGATACGCAGTATTTT. This chain links TRBV24-1 with TRBJ2-3; 9 nucleotides agree with TRBD1. The junction had 3 bases not matched to a gene; V was cut back by 2 bases and J by 4 bases. This CDR3 region has 15 residues. Germline assignment: CDR1 KGHDR and CDR2 SFDVKD.

The rearrangement links TRBV29-1 to TRBJ2-5; D is perhaps TRBD1 or TRBD2 (6 bases each). Judging by the DNA end, TRBJ2-7 fits better; the J call may be wrong. The length of the CDR3 is 13 residues. CDR1 SQVTM and CDR2 ANQGSEA come from the germline V gene. CDR3 sequence: CSVYGGRTYEQYF. The CDR3 bases are TGCAGCGTTTATGGGGGGCGCACGTACGAGCAGTACTTC.

The V and J genes are TRBV20-1 and TRBJ2-5; no firm D call. V was cut by 3 bases and J by 1 base, with 12 bases left in between. The CDR3 has 14 residues. Looked up from germline, CDR1 is DFQATT and CDR2 is SNEGSKA (reference sequence). In DNA form, the CDR3 reads TGCAGTGCTAGGTCGGACGAGCCCCAAGAGACCCAGTACTTC. The encoded protein is CSARSDEPQETQYF.

This chain joins TRBV6-5 and TRBJ2-1; unclear D gene. There are 13 residues in the CDR3. V was pared by 7 bases and J by 7 bases, with 14 bases between. Germline values: CDR1 MNHEY, CDR2 SVGAGI. The CDR3 protein is CASTVSRRNEQFF. The CDR3 DNA follows: TGTGCCAGCACCGTATCGAGGCGAAATGAGCAGTTCTTC.

This chain connects TRBV29-1 to TRBJ1-1, with TRBD1 as a possible D gene (5 bases). The CDR3 is 14 residues long. The V end was cut by 7 bases, the J end by 1 base, with 16 bases between. CDR1 and CDR2 (germline): SQVTM, ANQGSEA. In nucleotides, the CDR3 is TGCAGCGGATCTTCAGGGACCGCGAACACTGAAGCTTTCTTT. It codes for CSGSSGTANTEAFF.

The chain has TRBV9 and TRBJ2-5; TRBD2 agrees at 8 bases. Germline lookup yields CDR1 SGDLS and CDR2 YYNGEE. J was trimmed by 11 bases and V by 0 bases; bases with no gene match: 21. CDR3 length: 18 amino acids. DNA of the CDR3: TGTGCCAGCAGCGTAGATAGGACCTCGGGAGGGTCGAAACGTGGGCAGTACTTC. This encodes CASSVDRTSGGSKRGQYF.

This sequence joins TRBV15 and TRBJ2-5; D remains ambiguous. Between the trimmed V and J ends, which lost 1 base and 1 base, there was a span of 13 bases. Germline V gives CDR1 LNHNV, CDR2 YYDKDF (reference sequence). The CDR3 contains 16 residues. CDR3 sequence: CATSRAESASQETQYF. The CDR3 nucleotides are TGTGCCACCAGCAGAGCGGAAAGCGCCAGCCAAGAGACCCAGTACTTC.

This clonotype was observed once. The V gene is TRBV7-8, the J gene TRBJ1-1; TRBD1 is a possible D gene (5 bases). Germline-derived CDR1 and CDR2 are SGHVS and FQNEAQ. CDR3 size: 17 residues. Between the trimmed V and J ends, which lost 2 bases and 0 bases, there was a span of 16 bases. CDR3 nucleotides: TGTGCCAGCAGCTTAAAGCGGCGCGGGGCGGTGAACACTGAAGCTTTCTTT. As protein: CASSLKRRGAVNTEAFF.

The chain joins TRBV5-1 to TRBJ1-2, with D unclear. The V end was cut by 4 bases, the J end by 3 bases, with 10 bases between. In germline, CDR1 is SGHRS, CDR2 YFSETQ. The CDR3 contains 13 residues. The CDR3: CASSGTVDYGYTF. In DNA form, the CDR3 reads TGCGCCAGCAGCGGCACCGTAGACTATGGCTACACCTTC.

This clonotype came up a few times. The genes are TRBV12-3 or TRBV12-4 and TRBJ1-2; D remains ambiguous. This CDR3 has 13 residues. The V end lost 8 bases, the J end lost 0 bases, and 10 bases lay between the germline ends. CDR3 region: CASGKTANYGYTF. The CDR3 DNA is TGTGCCAGCGGAAAGACCGCTAACTATGGCTACACCTTC.